Below are 30 T cell receptor beta chains sequenced from a single sample in a study of control samples from healthy donors and cancer patients. Clones were read by immunoSEQ multiplex PCR, and TCRdb kept only the in-frame ones, dropping some. This sample yields around 110,000 clones, of which about 88% are seen a single time; 2% to 2.5% belongs to the top ten. Sequencing was performed on blood. The receptors were sampled from a woman aged 70-85 years in good health.

This clone was seen a single time. The chain has TRBV27 and TRBJ1-1, with D possibly matching TRBD1 (5 bases). Germline V lookup: CDR1 MNHEY, CDR2 SMNVEV (reference sequence). V was cut by 4 bases and J by 6 bases, with 15 bases left in between. The CDR3 spans 14 residues. The CDR3 DNA sequence: TGTGCCAGCAGTTCCACCCGACGAGGGGCTGAAGCTTTCTTT. Residues: CASSSTRRGAEAFF.

DNA of the CDR3: TGTGCCAGCTCACCTGAGGGGGGCGCAGATACGCAGTATTTT. The encoded protein is CASSPEGGADTQYF. The chain joins TRBV18 to TRBJ2-3; either TRBD1 or TRBD2 may supply D (6 bases each). V gave up 3 bases and J gave up 4 bases, with 11 bases separating them. From germline, CDR1 is KGHSH and CDR2 LQKENI. The CDR3 has 14 amino acids.

This CDR3 is CASRRTGEAFF. The CDR3 DNA reads as TGTGCCAGCAGACGGACAGGGGAAGCTTTCTTT. The rearrangement uses TRBV6-5 and TRBJ1-1; 8 nucleotides align to TRBD1. The CDR3 contains 11 residues. Germline CDR1 reads MNHEY; CDR2 reads SVGAGI. The trim removed 6 bases at V and 8 bases at J, leaving 2 bases unmatched.

The genes are TRBV4-3 and TRBJ2-7; D is uncertain. The germline V and J ends were trimmed by 3 bases and 0 bases, with 9 bases remaining between them. The CDR3 runs 14 residues. Germline CDR1 reads LGHNA; CDR2 reads YSLEER. In nucleotides, the CDR3 is TGCGCCAGCAGCCAGGAAACAGTCTCCTACGAGCAGTACTTC. Translation gives CASSQETVSYEQYF.

The V call is TRBV6-5, the J call TRBJ1-1, with D perhaps matching TRBD1 (6 bases). The CDR3 runs to 13 residues. V was trimmed by 5 bases and J by 5 bases, leaving 12 bases between them. Germline V gives CDR1 MNHEY, CDR2 SVGAGI. The DNA for the CDR3 is TGTGCCAGCAGTCAGGACAGATATACTGAAGCTTTCTTT. Translation: CASSQDRYTEAFF.

This chain connects TRBV11-1 to TRBJ1-1, with unresolved D. Trimming removed 3 bases from V and 4 bases from J, with 12 bases in between. Germline lookup yields CDR1 SGHAT and CDR2 FQDESV (reference sequence). The length of the CDR3 is 14 residues. The CDR3 DNA reads as TGTGCCAGCAGCTTTAGGGCGGGCGGCACTGAAGCTTTCTTT. It is translated as CASSFRAGGTEAFF.

The chain carries TRBV10-3 and TRBJ1-1, with D uncertain. This CDR3 has 16 residues. Germline assignment: CDR1 ENHRY and CDR2 SYGVKD. Trimming removed 4 bases from V and 5 bases from J, with 20 bases in between. In DNA form, the CDR3 reads TGTGCCATCAGTGCAGGTGTCATAGGAACACTAACTGAAGCTTTCTTT. Translating gives CAISAGVIGTLTEAFF.

This chain links TRBV11-2 with TRBJ1-1; TRBD1 agrees at 8 bases. The CDR3 consists of 15 residues. In germline, CDR1 is SGHAT, CDR2 FQNNGV. The J segment lost 7 bases and the V segment lost 5 bases, leaving 12 bases of the junction unmatched. The CDR3 DNA sequence: TGTGCCAGCAGCATCAGGACAGGGACGATCTTTGAAGCTTTCTTT. Protein product: CASSIRTGTIFEAFF.

The rearrangement links TRBV10-2 to TRBJ2-7; 10 positions agree with TRBD1. Germline loops: CDR1 WSHSY, CDR2 SAAADI. V gave up 8 bases and J gave up 2 bases; unmatched junction bases: 6. The CDR3 sequence is 14 residues long. CDR3: CASGPGQGTYEQYF. As DNA, the CDR3 is TGCGCCAGCGGACCGGGACAGGGGACCTACGAGCAGTACTTC.

The gene calls are TRBV11-2 and TRBJ2-3, with 15 positions matching TRBD2. CDR1 and CDR2 (germline): SGHAT, FQNNGV. Germline trimming cut 5 bases from V and 0 bases from J; bases unmatched to any gene: 6. This CDR3 is 18 amino acids long. The CDR3 DNA reads as TGTGCCAGCAGCCCTGGGACTAGCGGGGGGTTCAGCACAGATACGCAGTATTTT. The encoded protein is CASSPGTSGGFSTDTQYF.

This chain connects TRBV3-1 (or the pseudogene TRBV3-2) to TRBJ1-3; 7 bases are a match to TRBD1. Germline CDR1 is LGHDT and CDR2 is YNNKEL (reference sequence). The CDR3 sequence is 15 residues long. V lost 8 bases and J lost 0; bases outside the gene matches: 7. The CDR3 coding sequence is TGTGCCAGCCGTGTCTCAGGGGGCTCTGGAAACACCATATATTTT. Amino acid sequence: CASRVSGGSGNTIYF.

The J gene is TRBJ2-2, the V gene TRBV19; 7 bases agree with TRBD1. The CDR3 totals 15 residues. The germline V gene has CDR1 LNHDA and CDR2 SQIVND (reference sequence). The V gene end was trimmed by 3 bases and the J gene end by 4 bases; junction bases not matched to a gene: 5. In nucleotides, the CDR3 is TGTGCCAGTAGTATGGGGGACAGAGTCACCGGGGAGCTGTTTTTT. Its protein is CASSMGDRVTGELFF.

This clone was seen a handful of times. V gene TRBV11-2 combines with J gene TRBJ1-2; D ambiguous. Germline CDR1 SGHAT, CDR2 FQNNGV. V lost 7 bases and J lost 0, with 12 bases in between. The CDR3 is 14 residues long. This chain's CDR3 is CASNSFGPNYGYTF. Written as DNA, the CDR3 is TGTGCCAGCAACTCTTTCGGTCCTAACTATGGCTACACCTTC.

V and J are TRBV10-1 and TRBJ2-2; 7 bases match TRBD2. This CDR3 has 13 residues. The V gene's germline CDR1 is WNHNN and CDR2 SYGVQD (reference sequence). V was clipped by 4 bases and J by 4 bases; unmatched bases: 0. The CDR3 coding sequence is TGCGCCAGCAGTGGGGGGGGCACCGGGGAGCTGTTTTTT. Translating gives CASSGGGTGELFF.

The rearrangement uses TRBV3-1 (or the pseudogene TRBV3-2) and TRBJ1-3, with D maybe TRBD1 (6 bases). The CDR3 is made up of 15 amino acids. Trimming took off 4 bases at V and 6 bases at J, with 16 bases between the two ends. In germline, CDR1 is LGHDT, CDR2 YNNKEL (reference sequence). CDR3 region: CASSLAEQGTNTIYF. The DNA for the CDR3 is TGTGCCAGCAGCCTAGCGGAGCAGGGGACAAACACCATATATTTT.

This chain uses TRBV7-9 with TRBJ2-1; D gene uncertain. This CDR3 has 16 amino acids. The germline V gene encodes CDR1 SEHNR and CDR2 FQNEAQ (reference sequence). Trimming removed 1 base from V and 8 bases from J, with 18 bases in between. CDR3: CASSLVAGGVSDEQFF. The CDR3, as DNA: TGTGCCAGCAGCTTAGTGGCAGGTGGGGTCAGCGATGAGCAGTTCTTC. The whole variable domain, filled in from reference TRBV7-9 and TRBJ2-1, reads DTGVSQNPRHKITKRGQNVTFRCDPISEHNRLYWYRQTLGQGPEFLTYFQNEAQLEKSRLLSDRFSAERPKGSFSTLEIQRTEQGDSAMYLCASSLVAGGVSDEQFFGPGTRLTVL.

V usage is TRBV4-2 and J usage is TRBJ1-6; D may be TRBD1 (6 bases). Germline CDR1 and CDR2: LGHNA and YNFKEQ. V was clipped by 4 bases and J by 14 bases, with 30 bases between them. This CDR3 has 18 residues. CDR3 in amino acids: CASSPRSARDIPTLTLHF. The CDR3 region has the DNA TGTGCCAGCAGCCCACGCAGTGCAAGGGACATCCCGACTTTAACCCTCCACTTT.

The rearrangement joins TRBV7-9 to TRBJ1-4; unclear D gene. Trimming took off 6 bases at V and 4 bases at J, with 9 bases between the two ends. The CDR3 sequence is 13 residues long. The germline gives CDR1 SEHNR, CDR2 FQNEAQ (reference sequence). The CDR3 is CASSKFSNEKLFF. In DNA form, the CDR3 reads TGTGCCAGCAGTAAGTTTAGTAATGAAAAACTGTTTTTT.

This clone was counted only a few times. The CDR3 coding sequence is TGCGCCAGCATGGAAGGGGCTTATCAGCCCCAGCATTTT. It specifies CASMEGAYQPQHF. The rearrangement uses TRBV10-2 and TRBJ1-5; D might be TRBD1 (5 bases). V shed 7 bases and J shed 5 bases, with 12 bases lying between them. This CDR3 is built from 13 residues. Germline V gene data show CDR1 as WSHSY and CDR2 as SAAADI.

The rearrangement links TRBV4-2 to TRBJ1-2; TRBD1 matches at 7 bases. This CDR3 comprises 15 residues. Germline V lookup: CDR1 LGHNA, CDR2 YNFKEQ. Losses at the gene ends were 4 bases for V and 6 bases for J; bases not matched to a gene: 11. CDR3: CASSLQTGQAHGYTF. The CDR3 nucleotides are TGTGCCAGCAGCCTGCAAACCGGACAGGCTCATGGCTACACCTTC.

The rearrangement uses TRBV11-3 and TRBJ1-1; D may be TRBD1 (5 bases). V was clipped by 2 bases and J by 7 bases, with 11 bases between them. CDR3 size: 13 residues. Per the germline V gene, CDR1 is SGHNT and CDR2 is YENEEA. This CDR3 is CASSLRGGGEAFF. The CDR3 nucleotides are TGTGCCAGCAGCTTAAGGGGTGGCGGTGAAGCTTTCTTT.

The chain carries TRBV18 and TRBJ2-3, with D perhaps matching TRBD1 (6 bases). The CDR3 extends over 14 amino acids. The V end lost 2 bases, the J end lost 2 bases, and 8 bases lay between the germline ends. CDR1 is KGHSH, CDR2 LQKENI, per germline. The CDR3 DNA reads TGTGCCAGCTCACCAAGACAGGACACAGATACGCAGTATTTT. Translation gives CASSPRQDTDTQYF.

The rearrangement uses TRBV10-3 and TRBJ2-2; a possible D gene is TRBD2 (6 bases). V lost 1 base and J 3 bases, leaving 12 bases between the germline ends. Germline values: CDR1 ENHRY, CDR2 SYGVKD. The CDR3 is 16 amino acids. The CDR3 is CAISEFAGRDTGELFF. CDR3 sequence (DNA): TGTGCCATCAGTGAGTTTGCGGGGAGAGACACCGGGGAGCTGTTTTTT.

The gene calls are TRBV7-4 and TRBJ2-7; 10 bases line up with TRBD1. Trimming removed 4 bases from V and 0 bases from J; junction bases left unmatched: 9. Germline CDR1 and CDR2: SGHVT and SQSDAQ. The CDR3 covers 17 residues. The CDR3 spells CASSSIRDRGISYEQYF. DNA for the CDR3: TGTGCCAGCAGCTCTATTAGGGACAGGGGCATCTCCTACGAGCAGTACTTC.

V gene TRBV5-1 combines with J gene TRBJ2-1; 13 nucleotides match TRBD2. The junction had 7 bases not matched to a gene; V was cut back by 4 bases and J by 9 bases. Germline loops: CDR1 SGHRS, CDR2 YFSETQ. The CDR3 consists of 15 residues. This CDR3 reads CASSQGLAGMVEQFF. CDR3 coding DNA: TGCGCCAGCAGCCAGGGACTAGCGGGAATGGTTGAGCAGTTCTTC.

The CDR3 DNA reads TGCGCCAGCAGCCAAGGCCAGGAGGGGCGGAATTCACCCCTCCACTTT. It encodes CASSQGQEGRNSPLHF. The chain recombines TRBV4-1 with TRBJ1-6, with D maybe TRBD1 (5 bases). This CDR3 region has 16 residues. The germline V gene has CDR1 MGHRA and CDR2 YSYEKL. V lost 1 base and J 7 bases, leaving 14 bases between the germline ends.

The chain couples TRBV5-1 to TRBJ1-3; D ambiguous. The CDR3 length is 17 residues. Deletions cut 5 bases from V and 3 bases from J, with 21 bases between. Germline CDR1 is SGHRS and CDR2 is YFSETQ. CDR3 loop: CASSPEGASALGNTIYF. CDR3 sequence (DNA): TGCGCCAGCAGTCCCGAGGGCGCCTCTGCCCTTGGAAACACCATATATTTT.

The rearrangement links TRBV5-1 to TRBJ2-5, with 8 bases that match TRBD1. Germline CDR1 SGHRS, CDR2 YFSETQ. The CDR3 covers 15 residues. Losses at the gene ends were 0 bases for V and 2 bases for J; bases not matched to a gene: 3. The CDR3: CASSLAGTGQETQYF. DNA of the CDR3: TGCGCCAGCAGCTTGGCCGGGACAGGACAAGAGACCCAGTACTTC.

The chain joins TRBV5-6 to TRBJ1-2; 12 bases are shared with TRBD1. The germline CDR1 and CDR2 sequences are SGHDT and YYEEEE. The V segment lost 5 bases and the J segment 4 bases; nucleotides outside the gene matches: 6. CDR3 length equals 15 residues. The chain's CDR3 is CASRWGQGAPYGYTF. CDR3 DNA: TGTGCCAGCAGGTGGGGACAGGGGGCGCCCTATGGCTACACCTTC.

This chain connects TRBV9 to TRBJ2-3; possibly TRBD2 for D (5 bases). The CDR3 sequence is 17 residues long. Looked up from germline, CDR1 is SGDLS and CDR2 is YYNGEE. Trimming shortened V by 0 bases and J by 8 bases, and 22 bases separated the two germline ends. The CDR3: CASSVAPSGLEDGTQYF. For the CDR3, the DNA is TGTGCCAGCAGCGTAGCACCCAGCGGTTTAGAGGATGGTACGCAGTATTTT.